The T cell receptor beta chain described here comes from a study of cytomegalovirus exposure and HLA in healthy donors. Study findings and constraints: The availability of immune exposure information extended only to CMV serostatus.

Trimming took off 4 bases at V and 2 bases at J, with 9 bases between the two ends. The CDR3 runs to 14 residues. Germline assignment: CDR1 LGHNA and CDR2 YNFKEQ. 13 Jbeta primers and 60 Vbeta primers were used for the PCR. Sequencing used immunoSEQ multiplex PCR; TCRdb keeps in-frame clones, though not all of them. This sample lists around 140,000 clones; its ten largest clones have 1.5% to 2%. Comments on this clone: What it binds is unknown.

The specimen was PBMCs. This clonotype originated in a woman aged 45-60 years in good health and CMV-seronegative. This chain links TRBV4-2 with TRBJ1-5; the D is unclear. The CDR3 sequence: CASSREEGNQPQHF. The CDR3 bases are TGTGCCAGCAGCCGGGAGGAGGGCAATCAGCCCCAGCATTTT.